The 22 T cell receptor beta chains presented below share a single source sample, sequenced in a study of T-cell memory formation after mild COVID-19. TCRdb re-called the 5' RACE reads with MiXCR, one entry per CDR3 protein. Of 530,000 or so distinct CDR3 sequences listed, around 15% are singletons. The specimen sequenced was PBMCs or a T cell subset sorted from them (not recorded which). The receptors were sampled from an adult woman who had mild COVID-19 (a few samples of this study predate the infection). Cell type and time point are not known.

The chain carries TRBV12-3 or TRBV12-4 and TRBJ2-3; 9 nucleotides match TRBD1. The CDR3 length is 15 residues. Trimming removed 6 bases from V and 0 bases from J; junction bases left unmatched: 4. The CDR3 is CASRGQGMSTDTQYF. The CDR3, as DNA: TGTGCCAGCAGAGGACAGGGGATGAGCACAGATACGCAGTATTTT.

There are a few counts of this clonotype. V is TRBV20-1 and J is TRBJ2-1, with TRBD2 matching 12 bases. In germline, CDR1 is DFQATT, CDR2 SNEGSKA (reference sequence). CDR3 size: 17 residues. V trimming: 0 bases; J trimming: 8 bases; junction bases outside the gene matches: 11. The CDR3 loop is CSARDLTSGGFLDEQFF. In DNA, the CDR3 is TGCAGTGCTAGAGATTTGACTAGCGGGGGTTTTTTGGATGAGCAGTTCTTC.

The rearrangement uses TRBV20-1 and TRBJ1-3, with D unclear. Germline V gives CDR1 DFQATT, CDR2 SNEGSKA (reference sequence). This CDR3 has 12 amino acids. The V gene lost 6 bases and the J gene lost 9 bases, with 15 bases spanning the gap. CDR3 amino acids: CSARTAGTTIYF. CDR3 nucleotides: TGCAGTGCCCGGACTGCAGGTACCACCATATATTTT.

The chain carries TRBV7-2 and TRBJ2-7, with TRBD2 matching 8 bases. This CDR3 has 14 residues. CDR1 and CDR2 from the germline V gene are SGHTA and FQGNSA. The V and J ends lost 1 base and 4 bases, in that order; junction bases with no gene match: 3. The DNA of the CDR3 is TGTGCCAGCAGCTTAGGACTAGCGATATACGAGCAGTACTTC. Encoded protein: CASSLGLAIYEQYF. The full variable domain, completed using reference TRBV7-2 and TRBJ2-7, is GAGVSQSPSNKVTEKGKDVELRCDPISGHTALYWYRQSLGQGLEFLIYFQGNSAPDKSGLPSDRFSAERTGGSVSTLTIQRTQQEDSAVYLCASSLGLAIYEQYFGPGTRLTVT.

This clonotype was seen only a few times. The chain links TRBV5-6 to TRBJ1-2; D is unresolved. V lost 0 bases and J lost 7, with 10 bases in between. The germline V gene has CDR1 SGHDT and CDR2 YYEEEE. CDR3 length equals 13 residues. CDR3 nucleotides: TGTGCCAGCAGCTTGGAAGGCGCTAGTGGCTACACCTTC. As protein: CASSLEGASGYTF.

This clonotype was detected only a few times. This sequence joins TRBV24-1 and TRBJ2-2, with D possibly being TRBD1 or TRBD2 (5 bases each). V lost 9 bases and J 1 base, leaving 14 bases between the germline ends. Germline CDR1 KGHDR, CDR2 SFDVKD. The CDR3 runs to 15 residues. CDR3 in DNA: TGTGCCACCGGGGGACGGACGAGGAACACCGGGGAGCTGTTTTTT. It is translated as CATGGRTRNTGELFF.

This clonotype was seen ten or more times. The chain employs TRBV20-1 and TRBJ2-2; 9 bases fit TRBD1. The CDR3 is made up of 16 amino acids. The germline V gene encodes CDR1 DFQATT and CDR2 SNEGSKA (reference sequence). The trim removed 0 bases at V and 6 bases at J, leaving 8 bases unmatched. The CDR3 reads CSARDPRQGEAGELFF. The CDR3 nucleotides read TGCAGTGCTAGAGATCCCCGACAGGGGGAGGCCGGGGAGCTGTTTTTT.

This clonotype was picked up a small number of times. The V call is TRBV12-3 or TRBV12-4, the J call TRBJ2-1; D gene ambiguous. V lost 3 bases, J lost 9 bases, and 6 bases lay in between. The CDR3 extends over 11 amino acids. In nucleotides, the CDR3 is TGTGCCAGCAGTTTGCGGAGTGAGCAGTTCTTC. Residues: CASSLRSEQFF.

This clonotype has a handful of counts. This rearrangement joins TRBV5-4 to TRBJ2-3; no firm D call. The CDR3 consists of 12 residues. The V gene lost 4 bases and the J gene lost 8 bases, with 11 bases spanning the gap. The germline V gene has CDR1 SGHNT and CDR2 YYREEE (reference sequence). In nucleotides, the CDR3 is TGTGCCAGCAGCCGAGGTACGGGTACGCAGTATTTT. Protein product: CASSRGTGTQYF.

The genes are TRBV5-1 and TRBJ2-1; no clear D. Germline lookup yields CDR1 SGHRS and CDR2 YFSETQ. The CDR3 length is 14 residues. Deletions cut 0 bases from V and 10 bases from J, with 14 bases between. CDR3 nucleotides: TGCGCCAGCAGCTTGGCCTATCTAACGGCGGAGCAGTTCTTC. Protein: CASSLAYLTAEQFF. Combining the CDR3 with reference TRBV5-1 and TRBJ2-1 gives the whole variable domain KAGVTQTPRYLIKTRGQQVTLSCSPISGHRSVSWYQQTPGQGLQFLFEYFSETQRNKGNFPGRFSGRQFSNSRSEMNVSTLELGDSALYLCASSLAYLTAEQFFGPGTRLTVL.

The chain employs TRBV12-3 or TRBV12-4 and TRBJ2-1, with 9 bases identical to TRBD1. There are 15 residues in the CDR3. Trimming removed 6 bases from V and 5 bases from J; junction bases left unmatched: 8. The CDR3 sequence: CASRQGAISNNEQFF. CDR3 bases: TGTGCCAGCAGACAGGGGGCTATATCGAACAATGAGCAGTTCTTC.

This chain connects TRBV7-9 to TRBJ2-7; tentatively, D is TRBD1 (6 bases). V lost 5 bases and J lost 0, with 11 bases in between. The CDR3 runs 14 residues. The germline V gene has CDR1 SEHNR and CDR2 FQNEAQ (reference sequence). CDR3 bases: TGTGCCAGCAGCCCGGGACACCACTCCTACGAGCAGTACTTC. Protein product: CASSPGHHSYEQYF.

The chain uses TRBV29-1 and TRBJ2-5; D remains unclear. Trimming cost V 3 bases and J 4 bases, with 15 bases left between them. Germline CDR1 SQVTM, CDR2 ANQGSEA. This CDR3 spans 14 amino acids. The CDR3 is CSVDLGLGGETQYF. DNA for the CDR3: TGCAGCGTTGATCTTGGTTTAGGCGGAGAGACCCAGTACTTC.

The sample holds a few counts of this clonotype. The V call is TRBV30, the J call TRBJ2-1, with D possibly matching TRBD1 (5 bases). This CDR3 has 11 residues. Germline values: CDR1 GTSNPN, CDR2 SVGIG (reference sequence). Trimming shortened V by 2 bases and J by 10 bases, and 9 bases separated the two germline ends. In nucleotides, the CDR3 is TGTGCCTGGAGTCCAGGGCTAGAGCAGTTCTTC. Translating it yields CAWSPGLEQFF.

The chain joins TRBV9 to TRBJ2-2; D is unclear. The V gene lost 0 bases and the J gene lost 8 bases, with 5 bases spanning the gap. CDR3 length equals 12 residues. Germline V CDR1 and CDR2: SGDLS, YYNGEE. CDR3 region: CASSVEWGELFF. The CDR3 DNA is TGTGCCAGCAGCGTAGAGTGGGGGGAGCTGTTTTTT. The whole variable domain, filled in from reference TRBV9 and TRBJ2-2, reads DSGVTQTPKHLITATGQRVTLRCSPRSGDLSVYWYQQSLDQGLQFLIQYYNGEERAKGNILERFSAQQFPDLHSELNLSSLELGDSALYFCASSVEWGELFFGEGSRLTVL.

This clonotype has only a few counts. The chain links TRBV7-9 to TRBJ2-5; 12 positions match TRBD2. V lost 4 bases to trimming and J lost 5 bases; unmatched junction nucleotides: 11. Germline V gene data show CDR1 as SEHNR and CDR2 as FQNEAQ (reference sequence). This CDR3 contains 17 residues. CDR3 nucleotide sequence: TGTGCCAGCAGCTCCCCCGCTAGCGGGGGGGGCGAGGAGACCCAGTACTTC. Translating it yields CASSSPASGGGEETQYF.

V usage is TRBV5-1 and J usage is TRBJ2-1; 9 bases are shared with TRBD2. The CDR3 contains 15 residues. Germline CDR1 SGHRS, CDR2 YFSETQ. J gave up 8 bases and V 4 bases, and 10 bases lay outside the gene matches. CDR3 sequence (DNA): TGCGCCAGCAGCCCGGGGACTAGCCTCGGGGATGAGCAGTTCTTC. Translation: CASSPGTSLGDEQFF.

The V and J genes are TRBV19 and TRBJ2-1; no clear D gene. Germline V gene sequence: CDR1 LNHDA, CDR2 SQIVND (reference sequence). The CDR3 runs 15 residues. V was clipped by 4 bases and J by 0 bases, with 10 bases between them. The CDR3 protein is CASSKSPSSYNEQFF. The CDR3 nucleotides read TGTGCCAGTAGTAAGAGTCCCAGCTCCTACAATGAGCAGTTCTTC.

The chain couples TRBV5-1 to TRBJ1-1, with D possibly TRBD1 on 5 matching bases. This CDR3 comprises 15 residues. Per the germline V gene, CDR1 is SGHRS and CDR2 is YFSETQ. The V gene lost 0 bases and the J gene lost 0 bases, with 9 bases spanning the gap. CDR3 DNA: TGCGCCAGCAGCTTGGCCTCAGGGTTGAACACTGAAGCTTTCTTT. Protein: CASSLASGLNTEAFF.

Points on this clonotype: Mismatch with germline at one junction end may stem from a read error. This sequence joins TRBV5-1 and TRBJ2-1; D is perhaps TRBD1 or TRBD2 (6 bases each). The CDR3 consists of 13 residues. Germline assignment: CDR1 SGHRS and CDR2 YFSETQ. The CDR3 DNA sequence: TGCGCCAGCAGCCTCCCGGGGGCCAATGAGGAGTTCTTC. It translates to CASSLPGANEEFF.

This chain connects TRBV6-1 to TRBJ2-3; tentatively, D is TRBD2 (6 bases). Looked up from germline, CDR1 is MNHNS and CDR2 is SASEGT. The CDR3 is made up of 15 amino acids. Trimming removed 7 bases at V and 1 base at J, with 15 bases between. CDR3 residues: CASIVRGGGTDTQYF. CDR3 nucleotide sequence: TGTGCCAGCATCGTGCGGGGCGGGGGCACAGATACGCAGTATTTT.

This clonotype was detected a few times. V usage is TRBV5-1 and J usage is TRBJ2-7, with a possible D match to TRBD2 (5 bases). Germline V gene lookup returns CDR1 SGHRS and CDR2 YFSETQ. The CDR3 spans 14 residues. V lost 4 bases and J 1 base, leaving 12 bases between the germline ends. The chain's CDR3 is CASSQNGMSYEQYF. In DNA, the CDR3 is TGCGCCAGCAGCCAAAACGGGATGTCCTACGAGCAGTACTTC. The full variable domain, completed using reference TRBV5-1 and TRBJ2-7, is KAGVTQTPRYLIKTRGQQVTLSCSPISGHRSVSWYQQTPGQGLQFLFEYFSETQRNKGNFPGRFSGRQFSNSRSEMNVSTLELGDSALYLCASSQNGMSYEQYFGPGTRLTVT.